The next 16 T cell receptor beta chains were all read from a single sample in a study of radiotherapy plus CTLA-4 blockade in lung cancer. Assay: immunoSEQ multiplex PCR; the TCRdb copy retains only in-frame clones and omits some. In the table there are tens of thousands of clones, around 80% of which are singletons. Sequenced here: peripheral blood, sampled from a patient treated with radiotherapy plus ipilimumab. These receptor sequences come from a human donor with non-small cell lung cancer that progressed on radiotherapy plus ipilimumab.

This clone came up a few times. V and J are TRBV23-1 and TRBJ1-1; D gene unclear. TRBV23-1 is an open reading frame whose function is uncertain. V lost 1 base, J lost 1 base, and 13 bases lay in between. This CDR3 is 16 amino acids long. The CDR3, as DNA: TGCGCCAGCAGTCAATTTAGTGCACGGTGGAACACTGAAGCTTTCTTT. As protein: CASSQFSARWNTEAFF.

The chain is built from TRBV5-5 and TRBJ1-1; maybe TRBD1 (5 bases). This CDR3 contains 16 residues. Per the germline V gene, CDR1 is SGHKS and CDR2 is YYEKEE (reference sequence). Trimming shortened V by 4 bases and J by 1 base, and 17 bases separated the two germline ends. Here the CDR3 DNA reads TGTGCCAGCAGCGATGGGGCCACGCGGGCGAACACTGAAGCTTTCTTT. It is translated as CASSDGATRANTEAFF.

The V gene is TRBV9, the J gene TRBJ1-2; TRBD1 aligns across 7 bases. CDR3 length: 12 residues. J was trimmed by 8 bases and V by 3 bases; bases with no gene match: 4. Germline CDR1 SGDLS, CDR2 YYNGEE. The chain's CDR3 is CASSGTGLGYTF. CDR3 sequence (DNA): TGTGCCAGCAGCGGGACAGGCCTAGGCTACACCTTC.

V and J are TRBV5-1 and TRBJ2-2; 7 positions agree with TRBD1. Germline loops: CDR1 SGHRS, CDR2 YFSETQ. There are 16 residues in the CDR3. The trim removed 1 base at V and 7 bases at J, leaving 10 bases unmatched. CDR3 in amino acids: CASSLWAGGTNGELFF. CDR3 in DNA: TGCGCCAGCAGCTTGTGGGCAGGGGGAACGAACGGGGAGCTGTTTTTT.

This clone occurred once. The gene calls are TRBV10-3 and TRBJ2-7; perhaps TRBD2 as D (6 bases). V shed 6 bases and J shed 1 base, with 19 bases lying between them. The V gene's germline CDR1 is ENHRY and CDR2 SYGVKD. CDR3 length: 16 residues. The CDR3 here is CAIRVGRGVSSYEQYF. The DNA of the CDR3 is TGTGCCATCAGGGTGGGGCGCGGGGTATCTTCCTACGAGCAGTACTTC.

This clone showed up just once. The genes are TRBV28 and TRBJ2-4, with 10 bases matching TRBD1. The J segment lost 5 bases and the V segment lost 6 bases, leaving 7 bases of the junction unmatched. The V gene's germline CDR1 is MDHEN and CDR2 SYDVKM. CDR3 size: 15 residues. CDR3 sequence (DNA): TGTGCCAGCAGCTCCGGGACAGGGGCCCAAAACATTCAGTACTTC. Its translation: CASSSGTGAQNIQYF.

V gene TRBV11-2 combines with J gene TRBJ2-3; 8 nucleotides match TRBD1. The CDR3 spans 14 residues. J gave up 4 bases and V 5 bases, and 5 bases lay outside the gene matches. Germline values: CDR1 SGHAT, CDR2 FQNNGV. DNA of the CDR3: TGTGCCAGCAGCACTGGACAGGGTGCAGATACGCAGTATTTT. It codes for CASSTGQGADTQYF.

This sequence joins TRBV18 and TRBJ2-1; D may be TRBD1 (5 bases). The V end lost 3 bases, the J end lost 9 bases, and 15 bases lay between the germline ends. Looked up from germline, CDR1 is KGHSH and CDR2 is LQKENI. The CDR3 covers 14 residues. CDR3 in amino acids: CASSPGRVGGEQFF. The CDR3, as DNA: TGTGCCAGCTCACCGGGCAGGGTGGGTGGTGAGCAGTTCTTC.

The rearrangement joins TRBV7-2 to TRBJ1-3; no clear D. CDR1 SGHTA and CDR2 FQGNSA come from the germline V gene. The CDR3 spans 12 residues. The V and J ends lost 2 bases and 1 base respectively, with 0 bases between them. As DNA, the CDR3 is TGTGCCAGCAGCTTATCTGGAAACACCATATATTTT. It translates to CASSLSGNTIYF.

J is TRBJ1-1 and V is TRBV20-1; D not resolved. CDR1 DFQATT and CDR2 SNEGSKA come from the germline V gene (reference sequence). V lost 5 bases to trimming and J lost 1 base, with 2 bases between them. This CDR3 contains 10 residues. The CDR3 DNA is TGCAGTGCTGGGAACACTGAAGCTTTCTTT. Its protein product is CSAGNTEAFF.

The chain carries TRBV9 and TRBJ2-5, with 10 bases lining up with TRBD2. CDR3 size: 16 residues. The trim removed 4 bases at V and 5 bases at J, leaving 11 bases unmatched. The V gene's germline CDR1 is SGDLS and CDR2 YYNGEE. CDR3 loop: CASSLGDSGGYETQYF. Written as DNA, the CDR3 is TGTGCCAGCAGCCTAGGGGATAGCGGGGGGTATGAGACCCAGTACTTC. The complete variable domain, with remaining parts taken from reference TRBV9 and TRBJ2-5, reads DSGVTQTPKHLITATGQRVTLRCSPRSGDLSVYWYQQSLDQGLQFLIQYYNGEERAKGNILERFSAQQFPDLHSELNLSSLELGDSALYFCASSLGDSGGYETQYFGPGTRLLVL.

The chain combines TRBV5-5 with TRBJ2-7; 7 bases are a match to TRBD1. Germline assignment: CDR1 SGHKS and CDR2 YYEKEE (reference sequence). This CDR3 has 13 amino acids. Unmatched junction bases numbered 2, after V lost 0 bases and J lost 5 bases. Here the CDR3 DNA reads TGTGCCAGCAGCTTGGTAACAGGGGACGAGCAGTACTTC. Translating gives CASSLVTGDEQYF.

This chain links TRBV2 with TRBJ1-1; weak D call: TRBD1 (5 bases). V lost 4 bases and J 5 bases, leaving 11 bases between the germline ends. Per the germline V gene, CDR1 is SNHLY and CDR2 is FYNNEI. This CDR3 is built from 13 residues. In DNA, the CDR3 is TGTGCCAGCAGTGGGCAGGGAAGAACTGAAGCTTTCTTT. Its protein is CASSGQGRTEAFF.

This clone was seen just once. The chain has TRBV19 and TRBJ2-7; D is unresolved. The CDR3 consists of 14 residues. V was trimmed by 3 bases and J by 3 bases, leaving 12 bases between them. Germline V gene lookup returns CDR1 LNHDA and CDR2 SQIVND (reference sequence). The CDR3 sequence: CASSITSMSYEQYF. The CDR3 DNA follows: TGTGCCAGTAGTATTACGAGTATGAGCTACGAGCAGTACTTC.

This rearrangement joins TRBV10-2 to TRBJ1-5; D remains ambiguous. CDR3 length equals 15 residues. V was trimmed by 3 bases and J by 1 base, leaving 10 bases between them. Germline V lookup: CDR1 WSHSY, CDR2 SAAADI. The CDR3 DNA follows: TGCGCCAGCAGTGATCACGGGAAGAGCAATCAGCCCCAGCATTTT. It is translated as CASSDHGKSNQPQHF.

A single count supports this clone. This specimen includes other DNA sequences encoding the same CDR3. The gene calls are TRBV27 and TRBJ2-7; D gene unclear. V lost 6 bases and J lost 5, with 11 bases in between. The CDR3 consists of 12 residues. Per the germline V gene, CDR1 is MNHEY and CDR2 is SMNVEV (reference sequence). CDR3 sequence reads: CASSLLGDEQYF. CDR3 bases: TGTGCCAGCAGCCTCCTTGGGGACGAGCAGTACTTC.